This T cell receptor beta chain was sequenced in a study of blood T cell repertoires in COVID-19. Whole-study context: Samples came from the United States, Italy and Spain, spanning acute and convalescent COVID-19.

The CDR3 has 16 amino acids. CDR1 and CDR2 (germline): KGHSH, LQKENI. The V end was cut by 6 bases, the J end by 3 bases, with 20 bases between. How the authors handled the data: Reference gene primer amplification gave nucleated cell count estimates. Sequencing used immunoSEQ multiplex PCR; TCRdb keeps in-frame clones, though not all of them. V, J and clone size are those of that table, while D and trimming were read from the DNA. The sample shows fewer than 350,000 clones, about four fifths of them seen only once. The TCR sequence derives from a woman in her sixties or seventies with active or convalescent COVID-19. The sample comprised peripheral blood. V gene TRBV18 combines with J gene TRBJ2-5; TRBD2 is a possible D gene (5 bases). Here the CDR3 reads CASSPLVGPTKETQYF. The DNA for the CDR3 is TGTGCCAGCTCCCCCCTCGTTGGACCGACTAAAGAGACCCAGTACTTC.